This T cell receptor (beta chain) is from a study of T cell responses to AZD1222 COVID-19 vaccine. The CDR3 length is 13 residues. The germline V gene encodes CDR1 SGDLS and CDR2 YYNGEE. V was clipped by 0 bases and J by 4 bases, with 4 bases between them. Comments on this clone: The antigen remains unidentified. Within the sample, other DNA sequences also encode this same CDR3.

Study findings and constraints: Seropositivity was recorded at baseline in only a handful of AZD1222 recipients. At 160-218 and 743-854, vaccine-associated CD4 TCRs were dominant, and they spanned spike.

The repertoire was sequenced with immunoSEQ multiplex PCR; TCRdb's copy has only in-frame clones and lacks some. The sample records about 120,000 clones, roughly 88% being singletons. The sample in question was peripheral blood, obtained 28 days after the second AZD1222 dose. The source of this sequence is an adult who received the AZD1222 COVID-19 vaccine. The chain joins TRBV9 to TRBJ2-2; the D is unclear. CDR3 sequence: CASSVGGTGELFF. The DNA of the CDR3 is TGTGCCAGCAGCGTAGGTGGCACCGGGGAGCTGTTTTTT.